Listed below are T cell receptor beta chains from one sample, sequenced in a study of T cell responses to AZD1222 COVID-19 vaccine. Clones were sequenced by immunoSEQ multiplex PCR, and TCRdb holds only the in-frame ones, with some missing. This table has 180,000 or so clones, approximately 90% appearing once. This material consisted of peripheral blood, taken 28 days after the second AZD1222 dose. Receptor source: an adult who received the AZD1222 COVID-19 vaccine. The CDR3 runs from the conserved cysteine through the conserved F or W. The order of the fields is CDR3 DNA, CDR3 protein, J gene, V gene, D gene, clone size. The D gene is left open where the match is weak. For some rows the clone size is stated as once, few or many, or as a class when expanded; others skip it.

CDR3 DNA: TGTGCCAGCAGCCATCAGGCGGGAGTCGTCACGGGAAACATTCAGTACTTC
CDR3 protein: CASSHQAGVVTGNIQYF
J gene: TRBJ2-4
V gene: TRBV3-1/TRBV3-2
D gene: TRBD2
clone size: .

CDR3 DNA: TGTGCCAGCTCAGACAGCATCCCAAATAGCAATCAGCCCCAGCATTTT
CDR3 protein: CASSDSIPNSNQPQHF
J gene: TRBJ1-5
V gene: TRBV18
D gene: .
clone size: .

CDR3 DNA: TGCGCCAGCAGCCTGCGGGGTGCCGGGGAGCTGTTTTTT
CDR3 protein: CASSLRGAGELFF
J gene: TRBJ2-2
V gene: TRBV4-3
D gene: .
clone size: .

CDR3 DNA: TGTGCCAGCAGCCCTAGAGGACTTATAAACACCGGGGAGCTGTTTTTT
CDR3 protein: CASSPRGLINTGELFF
J gene: TRBJ2-2
V gene: TRBV5-6
D gene: .
clone size: .

CDR3 DNA: TGTGCCAGCAGCGTGAAAGCGGGACAGAGCTCCTATAATTCACCCCTCCACTTT
CDR3 protein: CASSVKAGQSSYNSPLHF
J gene: TRBJ1-6
V gene: TRBV9
D gene: TRBD1
clone size: .

CDR3 DNA: TGTGCCAGCAGCTCCTCCCGAAGTCGTGAGCAGTTCTTC
CDR3 protein: CASSSSRSREQFF
J gene: TRBJ2-1
V gene: TRBV7-9
D gene: .
clone size: .

CDR3 DNA: TGTGCCAGTAGTATTCGGGAGCCCAGGGTCACTGAAGCTTTCTTT
CDR3 protein: CASSIREPRVTEAFF
J gene: TRBJ1-1
V gene: TRBV19
D gene: .
clone size: .

CDR3 DNA: TGTGCCAGCAGCCCTGGGACAGGGGATTGGCATAGCAATCAGCCCCAGCATTTT
CDR3 protein: CASSPGTGDWHSNQPQHF
J gene: TRBJ1-5
V gene: TRBV11-2
D gene: TRBD1
clone size: .

CDR3 DNA: TGTGCCAGCAGCGTGGGACAGGGAAGCACAGATACGCAGTATTTT
CDR3 protein: CASSVGQGSTDTQYF
J gene: TRBJ2-3
V gene: TRBV9
D gene: TRBD1
clone size: .

CDR3 DNA: TGTGCCAGCAGTGCCTACAGGGTCGGGGAGACCCAGTACTTC
CDR3 protein: CASSAYRVGETQYF
J gene: TRBJ2-5
V gene: TRBV6-2/TRBV6-3
D gene: .
clone size: .

CDR3 DNA: TGTGCCAGCAGATTGACAGGGGAAGCTTTCTTT
CDR3 protein: CASRLTGEAFF
J gene: TRBJ1-1
V gene: TRBV6-1
D gene: TRBD1
clone size: .

CDR3 DNA: TGCGCCAGCAGTGAGGCGGGACTCGGCTCACCCCTCCACTTT
CDR3 protein: CASSEAGLGSPLHF
J gene: TRBJ1-6
V gene: TRBV10-1
D gene: .
clone size: .

CDR3 DNA: TGCGCCAGCAGCCAAGAGGTTCCGGGCGGGGAGCTGTTTTTT
CDR3 protein: CASSQEVPGGELFF
J gene: TRBJ2-2
V gene: TRBV4-3
D gene: .
clone size: .

CDR3 DNA: TGTGCCAGCAGCCCAGGGGGGAGTAACACCGGGGAGCTGTTTTTT
CDR3 protein: CASSPGGSNTGELFF
J gene: TRBJ2-2
V gene: TRBV7-8
D gene: .
clone size: .

CDR3 DNA: TGTGCCAGCAGCCCCCCGCAAATTTCACCCCTCCACTTT
CDR3 protein: CASSPPQISPLHF
J gene: TRBJ1-6
V gene: TRBV3-1/TRBV3-2
D gene: .
clone size: .

CDR3 DNA: TGTGCCAGCAGCCAAGCTCCTTTATTGGGTCTAACCCTAGCCAAAAACATTCAGTACTTC
CDR3 protein: CASSQAPLLGLTLAKNIQYF
J gene: TRBJ2-4
V gene: TRBV3-1/TRBV3-2
D gene: .
clone size: .

CDR3 DNA: TGTGCCAGCAGTTTACGACAGGGGGTTAAGAACACTGAAGCTTTCTTT
CDR3 protein: CASSLRQGVKNTEAFF
J gene: TRBJ1-1
V gene: TRBV6-5
D gene: TRBD1
clone size: once

CDR3 DNA: TGTGCCAGCACTCCGGGGGGTAGGGAGACCCAGTACTTC
CDR3 protein: CASTPGGRETQYF
J gene: TRBJ2-5
V gene: TRBV6-5
D gene: TRBD2
clone size: .

CDR3 DNA: TGTGCCAGCAGTTTTTTTACTAGCGGGGGATCAGACGAGCAGTACTTC
CDR3 protein: CASSFFTSGGSDEQYF
J gene: TRBJ2-7
V gene: TRBV3-1/TRBV3-2
D gene: TRBD2
clone size: once

CDR3 DNA: TGTGCCAGCAGCGGAGGCGGACGGAACACTGAAGCTTTCTTT
CDR3 protein: CASSGGGRNTEAFF
J gene: TRBJ1-1
V gene: TRBV9
D gene: .
clone size: .

CDR3 DNA: TGTGCCAGCAGACTACAGAGCAGCTCTGGAAACACCATATATTTT
CDR3 protein: CASRLQSSSGNTIYF
J gene: TRBJ1-3
V gene: TRBV6-5
D gene: .
clone size: .

CDR3 DNA: TGTGCCAGCAGCTTGTGGACAGGGGGTAGCACAGATACGCAGTATTTT
CDR3 protein: CASSLWTGGSTDTQYF
J gene: TRBJ2-3
V gene: TRBV5-4
D gene: TRBD1
clone size: .

CDR3 DNA: TGTGCCAGCACTAAGGGGTCAGGGAATTCACCCCTCCACTTT
CDR3 protein: CASTKGSGNSPLHF
J gene: TRBJ1-6
V gene: TRBV6-5
D gene: .
clone size: .

CDR3 DNA: TGTGCCAGCAGCCAGTGGGGCAGGGTTACTGAAGCTTTCTTT
CDR3 protein: CASSQWGRVTEAFF
J gene: TRBJ1-1
V gene: TRBV5-4
D gene: .
clone size: .

CDR3 DNA: TGTGCCAGTAGTATCTCCGGGGCCGAGCAGTACTTC
CDR3 protein: CASSISGAEQYF
J gene: TRBJ2-7
V gene: TRBV19
D gene: .
clone size: once

CDR3 DNA: TGTGCCAGCAGTTCCCTACCGGGACAGGGGAACTATGGCTACACCTTC
CDR3 protein: CASSSLPGQGNYGYTF
J gene: TRBJ1-2
V gene: TRBV6-5
D gene: TRBD1
clone size: few

CDR3 DNA: TGTGCCAGCAGTGAATCCTCCGGGGAGGGGTGGGGGTACGAGCAGTACTTC
CDR3 protein: CASSESSGEGWGYEQYF
J gene: TRBJ2-7
V gene: TRBV25-1
D gene: TRBD2
clone size: .

CDR3 DNA: TGTGCCAGCAGTGTCCAGAGTGGCAGGGGGGGTAATTCACCCCTCCACTTT
CDR3 protein: CASSVQSGRGGNSPLHF
J gene: TRBJ1-6
V gene: TRBV28
D gene: TRBD1
clone size: .

CDR3 DNA: TGCGCCAGCAGTGAGCGATATCCAGAAGTCTCTGGAAACACCATATATTTT
CDR3 protein: CASSERYPEVSGNTIYF
J gene: TRBJ1-3
V gene: TRBV10-2
D gene: .
clone size: .

CDR3 DNA: TGTGCCAGCAGGAACGGGCCGGGGCTGAACACTGAAGCTTTCTTT
CDR3 protein: CASRNGPGLNTEAFF
J gene: TRBJ1-1
V gene: TRBV6-5
D gene: .
clone size: .

CDR3 DNA: TGTGCCAGCAGTGAAGGAAAGACTAGCGGGAGTGTAACAGATACGCAGTATTTT
CDR3 protein: CASSEGKTSGSVTDTQYF
J gene: TRBJ2-3
V gene: TRBV2
D gene: TRBD2
clone size: once

CDR3 DNA: TGTGCCAGCAGCTTGGATAGGGGCCTTGAAGCTTTCTTT
CDR3 protein: CASSLDRGLEAFF
J gene: TRBJ1-1
V gene: TRBV5-4
D gene: .
clone size: .

CDR3 DNA: TGTGCCACCAGCAACCATGCAACAGTCAGCTATGGCTACACCTTC
CDR3 protein: CATSNHATVSYGYTF
J gene: TRBJ1-2
V gene: TRBV15
D gene: .
clone size: .